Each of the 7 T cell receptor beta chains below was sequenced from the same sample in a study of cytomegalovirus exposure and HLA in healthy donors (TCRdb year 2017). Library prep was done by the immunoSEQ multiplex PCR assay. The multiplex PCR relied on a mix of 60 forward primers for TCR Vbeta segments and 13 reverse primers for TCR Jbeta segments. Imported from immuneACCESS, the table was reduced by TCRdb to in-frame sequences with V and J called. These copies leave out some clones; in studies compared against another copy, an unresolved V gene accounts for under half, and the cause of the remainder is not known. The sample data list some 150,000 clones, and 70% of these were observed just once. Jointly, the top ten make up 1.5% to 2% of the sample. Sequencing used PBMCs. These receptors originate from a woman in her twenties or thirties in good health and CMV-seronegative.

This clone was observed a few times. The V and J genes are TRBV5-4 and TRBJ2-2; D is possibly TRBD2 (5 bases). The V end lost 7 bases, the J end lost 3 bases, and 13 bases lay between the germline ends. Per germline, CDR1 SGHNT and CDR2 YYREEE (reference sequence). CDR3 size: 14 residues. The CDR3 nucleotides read TGTGCCAGCTCTCCAGACTACCACACCGGGGAGCTGTTTTTT. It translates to CASSPDYHTGELFF. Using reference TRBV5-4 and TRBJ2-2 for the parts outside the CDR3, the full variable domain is ETGVTQSPTHLIKTRGQQVTLRCSSQSGHNTVSWYQQALGQGPQFIFQYYREEENGRGNFPPRFSGLQFPNYSSELNVNALELDDSALYLCASSPDYHTGELFFGEGSRLTVL.

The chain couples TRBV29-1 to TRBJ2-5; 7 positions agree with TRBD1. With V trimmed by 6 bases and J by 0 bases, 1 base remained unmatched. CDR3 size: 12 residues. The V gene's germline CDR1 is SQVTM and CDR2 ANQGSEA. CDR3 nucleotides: TGCAGCGTAGACAGGGACCAAGAGACCCAGTACTTC. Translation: CSVDRDQETQYF.

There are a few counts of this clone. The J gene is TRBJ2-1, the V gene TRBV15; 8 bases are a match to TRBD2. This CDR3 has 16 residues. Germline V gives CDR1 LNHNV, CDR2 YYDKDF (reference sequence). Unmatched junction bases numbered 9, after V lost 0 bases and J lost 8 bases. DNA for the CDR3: TGTGCCACCAGCAGAGATCAGACCGCGGGGGGTTATGAGCAGTTCTTC. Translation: CATSRDQTAGGYEQFF.

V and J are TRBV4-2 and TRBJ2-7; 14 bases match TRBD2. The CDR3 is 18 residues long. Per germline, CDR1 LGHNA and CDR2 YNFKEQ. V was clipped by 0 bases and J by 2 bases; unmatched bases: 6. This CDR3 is CASSQEVGLAGVTYEQYF. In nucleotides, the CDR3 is TGTGCCAGCAGCCAAGAGGTGGGACTAGCGGGAGTTACCTACGAGCAGTACTTC.

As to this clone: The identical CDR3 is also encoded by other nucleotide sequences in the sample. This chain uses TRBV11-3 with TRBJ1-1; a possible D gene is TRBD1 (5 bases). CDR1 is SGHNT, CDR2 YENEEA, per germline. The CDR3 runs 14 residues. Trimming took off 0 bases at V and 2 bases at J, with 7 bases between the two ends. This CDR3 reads CASSLDGGNTEAFF. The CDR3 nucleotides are TGTGCCAGCAGCTTAGACGGGGGTAACACTGAAGCTTTCTTT.

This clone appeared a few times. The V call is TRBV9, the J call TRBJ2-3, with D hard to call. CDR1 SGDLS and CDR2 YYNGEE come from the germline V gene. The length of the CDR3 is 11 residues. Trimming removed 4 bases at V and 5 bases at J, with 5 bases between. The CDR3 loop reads CASSSGDTQYF. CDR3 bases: TGTGCCAGCAGCTCCGGAGATACGCAGTATTTT.

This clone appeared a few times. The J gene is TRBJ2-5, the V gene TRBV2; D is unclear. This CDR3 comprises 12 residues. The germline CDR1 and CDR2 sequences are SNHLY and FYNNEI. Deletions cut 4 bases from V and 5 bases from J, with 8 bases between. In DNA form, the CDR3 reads TGTGCCAGCAGTGTTTCCGTCGAGACCCAGTACTTC. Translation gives CASSVSVETQYF.